These 18 T cell receptor beta chains came from one sample sequenced in a study of blood T cell repertoires in COVID-19. Clones were read by immunoSEQ multiplex PCR, and TCRdb kept only the in-frame ones, dropping some. The sample lists 220,000 or so clones, nearly 90% occurring once. Sequencing was carried out using PBMCs or T cells enriched from blood (not recorded which). The receptor source for this set is a man in his thirties or forties who had been exposed to COVID-19.

V usage is TRBV19 and J usage is TRBJ2-2, with D maybe TRBD1 (6 bases). From germline, CDR1 is LNHDA and CDR2 SQIVND (reference sequence). The CDR3 covers 13 residues. The V end lost 6 bases, the J end lost 4 bases, and 9 bases lay between the germline ends. DNA for the CDR3: TGTGCCAGTAGAGACAGGAGCACCGGGGAGCTGTTTTTT. This translates into CASRDRSTGELFF.

This clone was seen only once. The rearrangement uses TRBV5-4 and TRBJ2-7; D perhaps matches TRBD2 (5 bases). Trimming left V 2 bases short and J 5 bases short, with 8 bases between. Germline CDR1 and CDR2: SGHNT and YYREEE (reference sequence). The CDR3 contains 12 residues. CDR3 region: CASSFEGDEQYF. The CDR3 bases are TGTGCCAGCAGCTTCGAGGGAGACGAGCAGTACTTC.

Comment on this clone: The same CDR3 also results from other DNA sequences found in this sample. The genes are TRBV6-2 or TRBV6-3 and TRBJ2-5; a weak D match, TRBD1 (5 bases). V was trimmed by 2 bases and J by 2 bases, leaving 9 bases between them. The CDR3 is made up of 14 amino acids. Germline loops: CDR1 MNHEY, CDR2 SVGEGT. CDR3: CASSYPDSQETQYF. The CDR3 nucleotides are TGTGCCAGCAGTTACCCCGACAGTCAAGAGACCCAGTACTTC.

The J gene is TRBJ1-1, the V gene TRBV2; 8 bases are shared with TRBD1. Germline CDR1 is SNHLY and CDR2 is FYNNEI. Trimming took 6 bases from V and 5 from J; bases not matched to a gene: 5. The CDR3 has 13 residues. The CDR3 bases are TGTGCCAGCAGGACCCAGGGGGCGACTGAAGCTTTCTTT. Its translation: CASRTQGATEAFF.

The V and J genes are TRBV27 and TRBJ2-3; 13 positions agree with TRBD2. Trimming took 6 bases from V and 7 from J; bases not matched to a gene: 4. The germline CDR1 and CDR2 sequences are MNHEY and SMNVEV (reference sequence). The CDR3 covers 14 residues. The CDR3 region has the DNA TGTGCCAGCAGCGGGACTAGCGGGGTTTATACGCAGTATTTT. Protein sequence: CASSGTSGVYTQYF.

The genes are TRBV7-2 and TRBJ1-4, with 7 bases identical to TRBD1. V lost 3 bases, J lost 8 bases, and 9 bases stayed unmatched. The CDR3 has 15 residues. Germline V gene sequence: CDR1 SGHTA, CDR2 FQGNSA. CDR3 region: CASSFKRTGGEKLFF. CDR3 bases: TGTGCCAGCAGCTTCAAAAGGACAGGCGGGGAAAAACTGTTTTTT.

The rearrangement links TRBV4-3 to TRBJ1-1; TRBD1 agrees at 7 bases. Per germline, CDR1 LGHNA and CDR2 YSLEER. V gave up 0 bases and J gave up 4 bases; unmatched junction bases: 5. The CDR3 is made up of 15 amino acids. CDR3 loop: CASSQDPQGGTEAFF. CDR3 in DNA: TGCGCCAGCAGCCAAGATCCCCAGGGGGGCACTGAAGCTTTCTTT.

The V and J genes are TRBV4-3 and TRBJ2-7; 9 nucleotides align to TRBD2. Losses at the gene ends were 5 bases for V and 5 bases for J; bases not matched to a gene: 4. The CDR3 is made up of 13 amino acids. Looked up from germline, CDR1 is LGHNA and CDR2 is YSLEER. CDR3 sequence (DNA): TGCGCCAGCAGCGCTAGCGGGGAGGACGAGCAGTACTTC. It yields the protein CASSASGEDEQYF.

The chain joins TRBV27 to TRBJ2-1; TRBD1 might be the D (5 bases). The germline V gene encodes CDR1 MNHEY and CDR2 SMNVEV (reference sequence). The CDR3 consists of 12 residues. The V end was cut by 10 bases, the J end by 2 bases, with 9 bases between. The CDR3 loop reads CAIGVAYNEQFF. The CDR3 nucleotides read TGTGCCATAGGGGTCGCCTACAATGAGCAGTTCTTC.

The chain couples TRBV7-2 to TRBJ2-5, with D perhaps matching TRBD2 (5 bases). This CDR3 spans 14 amino acids. Germline V lookup: CDR1 SGHTA, CDR2 FQGNSA. The ends were cut back, 1 base at V and 5 bases at J, with 11 bases in the middle. The CDR3 coding sequence is TGTGCCAGCAGCTTAGGACTCGGGGTGGAGACCCAGTACTTC. Translated: CASSLGLGVETQYF.

The chain links TRBV9 to TRBJ1-5; 9 bases match TRBD1. The CDR3 is 15 amino acids. Germline V CDR1 and CDR2: SGDLS, YYNGEE. Trimming at V came to 3 bases and at J to 3 bases, leaving 4 bases not matched to a gene. The CDR3 nucleotides are TGTGCCAGCAGCGCGACAGGGGGACTCAATCAGCCCCAGCATTTT. This translates into CASSATGGLNQPQHF.

The chain combines TRBV5-5 with TRBJ1-6; 9 positions match TRBD1. This CDR3 comprises 14 residues. V lost 4 bases and J lost 10; bases outside the gene matches: 6. Germline V gives CDR1 SGHKS, CDR2 YYEKEE (reference sequence). CDR3 nucleotide sequence: TGTGCCAGCAGCATACAGGGGGCCGGGTCACCCCTCCACTTT. Translating gives CASSIQGAGSPLHF. The full variable domain, its missing parts supplied by reference TRBV5-5 and TRBJ1-6, is DAGVTQSPTHLIKTRGQQVTLRCSPISGHKSVSWYQQVLGQGPQFIFQYYEKEERGRGNFPDRFSARQFPNYSSELNVNALLLGDSALYLCASSIQGAGSPLHFGNGTRLTVT.

The chain combines TRBV7-2 with TRBJ2-5; 10 nucleotides align to TRBD2. This CDR3 comprises 15 residues. Germline CDR1 and CDR2: SGHTA and FQGNSA. V shed 3 bases, J shed 2 bases, and the junction held 3 bases outside the gene matches. The DNA for the CDR3 is TGTGCCAGCAGCTTTCAAGCGGGGGGGCAAGAGACCCAGTACTTC. Encoded protein: CASSFQAGGQETQYF.

The V gene is TRBV30, the J gene TRBJ2-2; maybe TRBD2 (5 bases). Germline CDR1 GTSNPN, CDR2 SVGIG (reference sequence). Between the trimmed V and J ends, which lost 8 bases and 1 base, there was a span of 17 bases. The CDR3 spans 15 residues. The CDR3 spells CAGRIPGKNTGELFF. CDR3 sequence (DNA): TGTGCCGGAAGAATTCCGGGAAAGAACACCGGGGAGCTGTTTTTT.

The chain couples TRBV5-6 to TRBJ1-5, with D perhaps TRBD1 (6 bases). Germline CDR1 reads SGHDT; CDR2 reads YYEEEE. Trimming stripped 1 base from V and 6 bases from J, with 23 bases between. The CDR3 has 18 amino acids. The CDR3 sequence: CASSLRGLVPGEGQPQHF. CDR3 nucleotides: TGTGCCAGCAGCTTGAGGGGGTTAGTGCCAGGGGAAGGTCAGCCCCAGCATTTT.

The CDR3: CASSLVGGGISYNSPLHF. CDR3 sequence (DNA): TGTGCCAGCAGTTTAGTGGGGGGGGGCATCTCCTATAATTCACCCCTCCACTTT. The V call is TRBV28, the J call TRBJ1-6; possibly TRBD1 for D (6 bases). Trimming took off 2 bases at V and 0 bases at J, with 14 bases between the two ends. The germline CDR1 and CDR2 sequences are MDHEN and SYDVKM. The CDR3 contains 18 residues.

The chain couples TRBV2 to TRBJ2-1, with D hard to call. CDR3 size: 13 residues. Germline V gene sequence: CDR1 SNHLY, CDR2 FYNNEI. The ends were cut back, 0 bases at V and 8 bases at J, with 8 bases in the middle. The CDR3 DNA reads TGTGCCAGCAGTGAAGCTTGGCGGTATGAGCAGTTCTTC. As protein: CASSEAWRYEQFF.

The rearrangement links TRBV7-2 to TRBJ1-1, with a tentative D call TRBD1 (5 bases). V was pared by 9 bases and J by 7 bases, with 15 bases between. The CDR3 spans 12 residues. Germline CDR1 is SGHTA and CDR2 is FQGNSA. The CDR3 DNA is TGTGCCAGTCTTCGGGGGTCCGGTGAAGCTTTCTTT. It codes for CASLRGSGEAFF.